These 22 T cell receptor beta chains were sequenced from one sample in a study of molecular identifiers for immune sequencing clone quantification. A single record per CDR3 protein comes from TCRdb applying MiXCR to the PCR reads. This sample has 15,000 to 25,000 distinct CDR3 sequences; over 20% occur once, and the top ten carry approximately 6.8%. The sequencing input was naive CD8+ T cells from blood, with Jurkat cell RNA spiked in. Subset denoted: FACS-sorted CD8+CD4-CCR7+CD45RA+ naive T cells. Source of these receptors: a human donor in good health. Some libraries in this study had Jurkat cell RNA spiked in.

The genes are TRBV29-1 and TRBJ2-7; no clear D gene. Germline loops: CDR1 SQVTM, CDR2 ANQGSEA. This CDR3 is built from 13 residues. Trimming left V 0 bases short and J 2 bases short, with 8 bases between. The CDR3 DNA follows: TGCAGCGTTGAAGATCTCCGCACCTACGAGCAGTACTTC. Encoded protein: CSVEDLRTYEQYF.

This clonotype was counted many times. The rearrangement links TRBV6-5 to TRBJ2-3; 9 bases match TRBD2. CDR1 and CDR2 from the germline V gene are MNHEY and SVGAGI. With 0 bases clipped from V and 11 bases from J, the junction kept 3 bases outside the gene matches. This CDR3 is 13 amino acids long. The chain's CDR3 is CASSYSAGGLQYF. Written as DNA, the CDR3 is TGTGCCAGCAGTTACTCCGCGGGAGGGTTGCAGTATTTT.

This clonotype was observed at least ten times. The chain links TRBV5-5 to TRBJ2-7, with 13 positions matching TRBD2. With 0 bases clipped from V and 0 bases from J, the junction kept 9 bases outside the gene matches. CDR1 and CDR2 from the germline V gene are SGHKS and YYEKEE (reference sequence). The CDR3 length is 19 residues. The CDR3 loop is CASSLAPGTSGASSYEQYF. For the CDR3, the DNA is TGTGCCAGCAGCTTGGCCCCAGGGACTAGCGGGGCTAGCTCCTACGAGCAGTACTTC. The full variable domain, with the rest looked up from reference TRBV5-5 and TRBJ2-7, is DAGVTQSPTHLIKTRGQQVTLRCSPISGHKSVSWYQQVLGQGPQFIFQYYEKEERGRGNFPDRFSARQFPNYSSELNVNALLLGDSALYLCASSLAPGTSGASSYEQYFGPGTRLTVT.

V gene TRBV7-6 combines with J gene TRBJ2-1, with D unclear. Trimming left V 5 bases short and J 4 bases short, with 18 bases between. The germline gives CDR1 SGHVS, CDR2 FNYEAQ. The CDR3 is 16 residues long. In DNA form, the CDR3 reads TGTGCCAGCAGCCACTCGACGGCACCCCCTTACAATGAGCAGTTCTTC. This encodes CASSHSTAPPYNEQFF.

This clonotype rates as medium-sized. V is TRBV6-2 or TRBV6-3 and J is TRBJ1-5; TRBD1 is a possible D gene (5 bases). The germline V gene has CDR1 MNHEY and CDR2 SVGEGT. V lost 2 bases and J 3 bases, leaving 8 bases between the germline ends. The CDR3 contains 14 residues. The CDR3 region has the DNA TGTGCCAGCAGTTACGGGGGTGCCAATCAGCCCCAGCATTTT. It encodes CASSYGGANQPQHF.

This clonotype is termed medium-sized. The J gene is TRBJ2-3, the V gene TRBV7-6; the match to TRBD2 covers 10 bases. The germline CDR1 and CDR2 sequences are SGHVS and FNYEAQ. J gave up 4 bases and V 5 bases, and 6 bases lay outside the gene matches. The CDR3 length is 15 residues. CDR3 in DNA: TGTGCCAGCAGCCCCTCCGGGACTAGCGCAGATACGCAGTATTTT. It specifies CASSPSGTSADTQYF.

This clonotype was picked up many times. V is TRBV19 and J is TRBJ1-6; 12 nucleotides agree with TRBD1. The V gene's germline CDR1 is LNHDA and CDR2 SQIVND (reference sequence). V was pared by 5 bases and J by 10 bases, with 3 bases of the junction left unmatched. CDR3 length: 14 amino acids. In nucleotides, the CDR3 is TGTGCCAGTAGTCCCGGGACAGGGGGCTCACCCCTCCACTTT. This encodes CASSPGTGGSPLHF.

This clonotype has at least ten counts. The V call is TRBV4-1, the J call TRBJ2-1; TRBD1 matches 7 bases. The junction had 14 bases not matched to a gene; V was cut back by 4 bases and J by 8 bases. Germline assignment: CDR1 MGHRA and CDR2 YSYEKL. The CDR3 has 16 residues. Here the CDR3 reads CASSLTFGLRGYEQFF. DNA for the CDR3: TGCGCCAGCAGCCTTACGTTTGGGCTCAGGGGGTATGAGCAGTTCTTC.

At least ten counts were recorded for this clonotype. This sequence joins TRBV12-3 or TRBV12-4 and TRBJ2-7; D is possibly TRBD2 (6 bases). The CDR3 is 14 amino acids. Between the trimmed V and J ends, which lost 6 bases and 3 bases, there was a span of 15 bases. The CDR3 DNA sequence: TGTGCCAGCAGCCAAATTGGGACTGACTACGAGCAGTACTTC. Its translation is CASSQIGTDYEQYF.

This rearrangement joins TRBV10-3 to TRBJ2-5; maybe TRBD2 (6 bases). CDR1 is ENHRY, CDR2 SYGVKD, per germline. The length of the CDR3 is 19 residues. The germline V and J ends were trimmed by 0 bases and 5 bases, with 25 bases remaining between them. The CDR3 is CAISESTRRDRRLGETQYF. The CDR3 DNA follows: TGTGCCATCAGTGAGTCGACCCGGAGGGATAGGAGGTTGGGGGAGACCCAGTACTTC.

This clonotype has just a few counts. V and J are TRBV28 and TRBJ2-3; TRBD2 matches 7 bases. Germline V gene lookup returns CDR1 MDHEN and CDR2 SYDVKM. The CDR3 length is 13 residues. Trimming at V came to 8 bases and at J to 2 bases, leaving 4 bases not matched to a gene. The CDR3 spells CASLGLVTDTQYF. CDR3 nucleotides: TGTGCCAGCCTCGGACTAGTCACAGATACGCAGTATTTT. The full variable domain, completed using reference TRBV28 and TRBJ2-3, is DVKVTQSSRYLVKRTGEKVFLECVQDMDHENMFWYRQDPGLGLRLIYFSYDVKMKEKGDIPEGYSVSREKKERFSLILESASTNQTSMYLCASLGLVTDTQYFGPGTRLTVL.

This clonotype was observed many times. The V call is TRBV7-9, the J call TRBJ2-7; D call uncertain. From germline, CDR1 is SEHNR and CDR2 FQNEAQ (reference sequence). CDR3 size: 16 residues. Trimming shortened V by 4 bases and J by 0 bases, and 16 bases separated the two germline ends. CDR3 residues: CASSSYGSRSSYEQYF. DNA of the CDR3: TGTGCCAGCAGCTCCTATGGGTCAAGGAGCTCCTACGAGCAGTACTTC.

In its sample, this clonotype was seen a few times. This chain uses TRBV10-3 with TRBJ2-4, with D perhaps TRBD2 (5 bases). Germline CDR1 is ENHRY and CDR2 is SYGVKD. Trimming stripped 7 bases from V and 9 bases from J, with 13 bases between. The CDR3 runs 12 residues. The CDR3 sequence: CAIKDREFIQYF. CDR3 sequence (DNA): TGTGCCATCAAAGATAGGGAGTTCATTCAGTACTTC.

This clonotype was seen more than once but under ten times. The chain combines TRBV7-8 with TRBJ2-6; D unclear. Trimming shortened V by 8 bases and J by 3 bases, and 5 bases separated the two germline ends. CDR1 is SGHVS and CDR2 is FQNEAQ in the germline V gene. The CDR3 runs 12 residues. Here the CDR3 reads CASYDGANVLTF. DNA of the CDR3: TGTGCCAGCTACGATGGGGCCAACGTCCTGACTTTC.

Judged by abundance, this clonotype is medium-sized (0.01 to 0.1%). The V call is TRBV6-5, the J call TRBJ2-5, with TRBD2 matching over 7 bases. V shed 0 bases and J 5 bases; nucleotides not matched to a gene: 6. Germline-derived CDR1 and CDR2 are MNHEY and SVGAGI. The CDR3 loop spans 15 amino acids. Here the CDR3 DNA reads TGTGCCAGCAGTTACTCCGGGGGGAGGGGTGAGACCCAGTACTTC. Protein: CASSYSGGRGETQYF.

This clonotype was counted a few times. This rearrangement joins TRBV9 to TRBJ2-3; the match to TRBD2 covers 12 bases. The germline V gene encodes CDR1 SGDLS and CDR2 YYNGEE. V gave up 3 bases and J gave up 4 bases; unmatched junction bases: 9. The CDR3 totals 17 residues. As DNA, the CDR3 is TGTGCCAGCAGCGCGGAACCTGGACTAGCGGGACCAGATACGCAGTATTTT. Its protein is CASSAEPGLAGPDTQYF. Full variable domain (rest looked up from reference TRBV9 and TRBJ2-3): DSGVTQTPKHLITATGQRVTLRCSPRSGDLSVYWYQQSLDQGLQFLIQYYNGEERAKGNILERFSAQQFPDLHSELNLSSLELGDSALYFCASSAEPGLAGPDTQYFGPGTRLTVL.

This clonotype is judged medium-sized (0.01 to 0.1%). J is TRBJ1-2 and V is TRBV28, with a weak D call TRBD1 (6 bases). In germline, CDR1 is MDHEN, CDR2 SYDVKM. V gave up 2 bases and J gave up 2 bases, with 12 bases separating them. This CDR3 region has 15 residues. The CDR3 DNA sequence: TGTGCCAGCAGTTTACGGACAGTCCCGAACTATGGCTACACCTTC. This encodes CASSLRTVPNYGYTF.

For this clonotype: At one of its ends the junction is not consistent with the germline gene, which may arise from a read error. This chain links TRBV10-3 with TRBJ2-5; 7 bases are shared with TRBD1. Per germline, CDR1 ENHRY and CDR2 SYGVKD. This CDR3 contains 15 residues. The CDR3 loop is CAIGDRGQIGETQYF. In DNA, the CDR3 is TGTGCCATCGGTGATCGGGGACAGATTGGGGAGACCCAGTACTTC.

The chain recombines TRBV5-1 with TRBJ2-7; TRBD2 is a possible D gene (6 bases). Between the trimmed V and J ends, which lost 0 bases and 4 bases, there was a span of 14 bases. The CDR3 is 15 residues long. Germline-derived CDR1 and CDR2 are SGHRS and YFSETQ. This chain's CDR3 is CASSLDPGVWYEQYF. DNA of the CDR3: TGCGCCAGCAGCTTGGATCCGGGGGTTTGGTACGAGCAGTACTTC.

This clonotype was observed at least ten times. This chain connects TRBV12-3 or TRBV12-4 to TRBJ2-7, with 9 bases matching TRBD1. The CDR3 spans 14 residues. The trim removed 3 bases at V and 4 bases at J, leaving 4 bases unmatched. The CDR3 sequence is CASSFGTGSYEQYF. DNA of the CDR3: TGTGCCAGCAGTTTCGGGACAGGGAGTTACGAGCAGTACTTC.

This clonotype was observed a handful of times. A much larger clone lies a single base off, so this may be a read error. This chain connects TRBV4-3 to TRBJ1-1, with 7 positions matching TRBD1. The CDR3 totals 15 residues. CDR1 LGHNA and CDR2 YSLEER come from the germline V gene. The CDR3 DNA is TGCGCCAGCGGCCAAGATCGACAGGGAAACACTGAAGCTTTCTTT. Protein product: CASGQDRQGNTEAFF.

The rearrangement links TRBV7-9 to TRBJ1-4, with D unresolved. V was cut by 5 bases and J by 0 bases, with 10 bases left in between. This CDR3 comprises 15 residues. Germline values: CDR1 SEHNR, CDR2 FQNEAQ (reference sequence). CDR3 coding DNA: TGTGCCAGCAGCGGAACAGTTACAACTAATGAAAAACTGTTTTTT. This codes for CASSGTVTTNEKLFF. Looking up the rest from reference TRBV7-9 and TRBJ1-4 gives the full variable domain: DTGVSQNPRHKITKRGQNVTFRCDPISEHNRLYWYRQTLGQGPEFLTYFQNEAQLEKSRLLSDRFSAERPKGSFSTLEIQRTEQGDSAMYLCASSGTVTTNEKLFFGSGTQLSVL.